These 22 T cell receptor beta chains came from one sample sequenced in a study of T cell responses to AZD1222 COVID-19 vaccine. The repertoire was sequenced with immunoSEQ multiplex PCR; TCRdb's copy has only in-frame clones and lacks some. The sample yields 65,000 to 70,000 clones, about four fifths seen once. The source material was peripheral blood, sampled on day 0 of AZD1222 vaccination. These receptors originate from an adult in good health.

This rearrangement joins TRBV9 to TRBJ1-5; unclear D gene. CDR1 SGDLS and CDR2 YYNGEE come from the germline V gene. V gave up 0 bases and J gave up 1 base, with 2 bases separating them. The CDR3 totals 13 residues. CDR3 coding DNA: TGTGCCAGCAGCGTAGGGAGCAATCAGCCCCAGCATTTT. This codes for CASSVGSNQPQHF.

CDR3 DNA sequence: TGTGCCAGCAGCTTAGTTCCGGGACAGGGTGGAAATGAGCAGTTCTTC. It encodes CASSLVPGQGGNEQFF. The rearrangement joins TRBV7-8 to TRBJ2-1; 9 positions agree with TRBD1. The CDR3 is 16 amino acids. V lost 1 base and J lost 7; bases outside the gene matches: 8. Germline values: CDR1 SGHVS, CDR2 FQNEAQ.

J is TRBJ1-1 and V is TRBV19; no clear D gene. Trimming shortened V by 0 bases and J by 1 base, and 12 bases separated the two germline ends. From germline, CDR1 is LNHDA and CDR2 SQIVND (reference sequence). The CDR3 has 16 residues. CDR3 coding DNA: TGTGCCAGTAGTATAGATGGCGGCAGAGAGAACACTGAAGCTTTCTTT. It translates to CASSIDGGRENTEAFF.

The V and J genes are TRBV27 and TRBJ2-5; D is undetermined. V was pared by 4 bases and J by 0 bases, with 9 bases between. Germline V gives CDR1 MNHEY, CDR2 SMNVEV (reference sequence). The CDR3 extends over 14 amino acids. CDR3 DNA: TGTGCCAGCAGTTCCGGGTTATACCAAGAGACCCAGTACTTC. Translation: CASSSGLYQETQYF.

V and J are TRBV20-1 and TRBJ2-7, with unresolved D. Germline V gene sequence: CDR1 DFQATT, CDR2 SNEGSKA (reference sequence). The CDR3 consists of 11 residues. V dropped 6 bases and J dropped 3 bases, with 9 bases sitting between them. CDR3 region: CSAAGDYEQYF. The CDR3 bases are TGCAGTGCAGCCGGCGACTACGAGCAGTACTTC.

The chain uses TRBV6-5 and TRBJ1-6; weak D call: TRBD1 (6 bases). CDR3 length: 14 amino acids. The V and J ends lost 8 bases and 5 bases respectively, with 13 bases between them. Germline loops: CDR1 MNHEY, CDR2 SVGAGI. The CDR3 DNA reads as TGTGCCAGCTGGGGCAGGGGAGATAATTCACCCCTCCACTTT. Translated, it gives CASWGRGDNSPLHF.

This chain uses TRBV13 with TRBJ2-2; D is perhaps TRBD1 (6 bases). Germline V lookup: CDR1 PRHDT, CDR2 FYEKMQ (reference sequence). This CDR3 is built from 13 residues. The germline V and J ends were trimmed by 5 bases and 5 bases, with 9 bases remaining between them. The chain's CDR3 is CASSPGTTGELFF. The CDR3 DNA reads as TGTGCCAGCAGCCCGGGGACAACCGGGGAGCTGTTTTTT.

J is TRBJ1-6 and V is TRBV5-6, with D hard to call. Germline CDR1 SGHDT, CDR2 YYEEEE. Trimming took 0 bases from V and 10 from J, leaving 5 bases between them. The CDR3 sequence is 12 residues long. The CDR3, as DNA: TGTGCCAGCAGCTTGGATAGGTCACCCCTCCACTTT. This codes for CASSLDRSPLHF.

The rearrangement joins TRBV7-9 to TRBJ2-7; D not certain. Deletions cut 5 bases from V and 1 base from J, with 9 bases between. The CDR3 has 13 residues. The germline CDR1 and CDR2 sequences are SEHNR and FQNEAQ (reference sequence). In nucleotides, the CDR3 is TGTGCCAGCAGCGTCGTAGGGTCCTACGAGCAGTACTTC. It codes for CASSVVGSYEQYF.

The rearrangement uses TRBV6-5 and TRBJ1-4, with D perhaps TRBD1 (6 bases). The CDR3 is 14 amino acids. The germline V gene has CDR1 MNHEY and CDR2 SVGAGI. The ends were cut back, 7 bases at V and 8 bases at J, with 17 bases in the middle. The CDR3 DNA reads as TGTGCCAGCACCCAAAGGGACAAGTGGGAAAAACTGTTTTTT. Translating gives CASTQRDKWEKLFF.

This clone is a singleton in its sample. The chain recombines TRBV10-3 with TRBJ1-2; D perhaps matches TRBD1 (5 bases). CDR1 is ENHRY, CDR2 SYGVKD, per germline. Trimming took off 2 bases at V and 1 base at J, with 5 bases between the two ends. CDR3 size: 13 residues. This CDR3 is CAISEGGNYGYTF. In DNA, the CDR3 is TGTGCCATCAGTGAGGGGGGTAACTATGGCTACACCTTC.

J is TRBJ1-2 and V is TRBV7-6; no clear D gene. The CDR3 is 14 amino acids. In germline, CDR1 is SGHVS, CDR2 FNYEAQ. Trimming stripped 2 bases from V and 2 bases from J, with 9 bases between. As DNA, the CDR3 is TGTGCCAGCAGCTTACTAAGGAGCAACTATGGCTACACCTTC. It translates to CASSLLRSNYGYTF.

With regard to this clone: A junction boundary mismatches the germline segment, possibly from a read error. The V call is TRBV2, the J call TRBJ2-3, with a tentative D call TRBD2 (6 bases). This CDR3 comprises 11 residues. CDR1 and CDR2 from the germline V gene are SNHLY and FYNNEI. CDR3 DNA sequence: TGTGCCAGCAGGGGGAAACCGGGACTTAATTTT. It codes for CASRGKPGLNF.

The V gene is TRBV4-2, the J gene TRBJ1-2; TRBD1 is a possible D gene (5 bases). V shed 0 bases and J shed 4 bases, with 12 bases lying between them. This CDR3 is 15 amino acids long. Germline V gene data show CDR1 as LGHNA and CDR2 as YNFKEQ. CDR3: CASSQDNGGTYGYTF. The CDR3 bases are TGTGCCAGCAGCCAAGATAACGGAGGGACCTATGGCTACACCTTC.

This chain uses TRBV9 with TRBJ1-5; TRBD1 agrees at 7 bases. Per the germline V gene, CDR1 is SGDLS and CDR2 is YYNGEE. V lost 0 bases and J lost 2; bases outside the gene matches: 2. CDR3 length: 15 amino acids. The CDR3 coding sequence is TGTGCCAGCAGCGTAGGGGGACAGCGCAATCAGCCCCAGCATTTT. Protein product: CASSVGGQRNQPQHF.

The V and J genes are TRBV7-9 and TRBJ2-1; maybe TRBD2 (6 bases). The length of the CDR3 is 13 residues. The germline V gene has CDR1 SEHNR and CDR2 FQNEAQ (reference sequence). V was pared by 2 bases and J by 9 bases, with 11 bases between. The CDR3 DNA follows: TGTGCCAGCAGCTTACAGCGGCGGGGTGAGCAGTTCTTC. It encodes CASSLQRRGEQFF.

The chain links TRBV19 to TRBJ2-3; D gene uncertain. Trimming took off 4 bases at V and 5 bases at J, with 10 bases between the two ends. The CDR3 has 13 residues. Per the germline V gene, CDR1 is LNHDA and CDR2 is SQIVND (reference sequence). CDR3 sequence (DNA): TGTGCCAGTAGTAGAGGTGGGATAGATACGCAGTATTTT. This sequence encodes CASSRGGIDTQYF.

This chain uses TRBV27 with TRBJ1-2; 9 positions match TRBD1. The CDR3 loop spans 12 amino acids. Trimming took 6 bases from V and 5 from J; bases not matched to a gene: 1. Germline V gives CDR1 MNHEY, CDR2 SMNVEV (reference sequence). The CDR3 coding sequence is TGTGCCAGCAGGACAGGGGGGTATGGCTACACCTTC. Translating gives CASRTGGYGYTF.

The V and J genes are TRBV3-1 (or the pseudogene TRBV3-2) and TRBJ1-5, with 7 bases aligning to TRBD1. The length of the CDR3 is 19 residues. V lost 7 bases to trimming and J lost 0 bases; unmatched junction nucleotides: 18. From germline, CDR1 is LGHDT and CDR2 YNNKEL (reference sequence). CDR3 bases: TGTGCCAGCATGCTGCCTGTGGGACAGAAGAATAATAGCAATCAGCCCCAGCATTTT. The encoded protein is CASMLPVGQKNNSNQPQHF.

The V call is TRBV5-4, the J call TRBJ1-2; tentatively, D is TRBD1 (6 bases). This CDR3 has 13 residues. Per germline, CDR1 SGHNT and CDR2 YYREEE (reference sequence). V lost 0 bases to trimming and J lost 8 bases, with 11 bases between them. CDR3 region: CASSLVGGQGYTF. The CDR3 nucleotides are TGTGCCAGCAGCTTGGTGGGGGGGCAGGGCTACACCTTC.

V gene TRBV9 combines with J gene TRBJ1-1; perhaps TRBD1 as D (6 bases). Trimming took off 2 bases at V and 8 bases at J, with 13 bases between the two ends. The CDR3 has 13 residues. Per germline, CDR1 SGDLS and CDR2 YYNGEE. CDR3 amino acids: CASSVRGQGEAFF. CDR3 DNA: TGTGCCAGCAGCGTGAGAGGCCAGGGGGAAGCTTTCTTT. Supplemented by reference TRBV9 and TRBJ1-1, the full variable domain reads DSGVTQTPKHLITATGQRVTLRCSPRSGDLSVYWYQQSLDQGLQFLIQYYNGEERAKGNILERFSAQQFPDLHSELNLSSLELGDSALYFCASSVRGQGEAFFGQGTRLTVV.

The J gene is TRBJ2-7, the V gene TRBV5-4; D call uncertain. From germline, CDR1 is SGHNT and CDR2 YYREEE (reference sequence). The CDR3 has 12 amino acids. The V end lost 0 bases, the J end lost 8 bases, and 9 bases lay between the germline ends. Here the CDR3 DNA reads TGTGCCAGCAGCTTGGAAGGGCTTCAGCAGTACTTC. Amino acid sequence: CASSLEGLQQYF.